These 15 T cell receptor beta chains share one sample of origin, sequenced in a study of cytomegalovirus exposure and HLA in healthy donors. Primers: 60 Vbeta forward and 13 Jbeta reverse. TCRdb keeps only in-frame clones here, not all; method: immunoSEQ multiplex PCR. Here the sample spans under 150,000 clones, 82% being singletons. The sample was PBMCs. The receptors were sampled from a male donor in good health and CMV-seronegative.

This chain uses TRBV18 with TRBJ1-1, with a tentative D call TRBD1 (5 bases). V lost 10 bases to trimming and J lost 0 bases, with 12 bases between them. The germline gives CDR1 KGHSH, CDR2 LQKENI. There are 13 residues in the CDR3. As DNA, the CDR3 is TGTGCCAACGCATGGGGCTTGAACACTGAAGCTTTCTTT. This gives the protein CANAWGLNTEAFF.

This clone appeared once. The chain is built from TRBV5-6 and TRBJ1-2, with D unresolved. The V gene lost 0 bases and the J gene lost 2 bases, with 11 bases spanning the gap. CDR3 length: 15 amino acids. Germline assignment: CDR1 SGHDT and CDR2 YYEEEE. CDR3 sequence: CASSLAGGGNYGYTF. As DNA, the CDR3 is TGTGCCAGCAGCTTGGCCGGAGGAGGAAACTATGGCTACACCTTC.

This chain links TRBV13 with TRBJ2-7, with 14 positions matching TRBD2. This CDR3 has 15 amino acids. Germline loops: CDR1 PRHDT, CDR2 FYEKMQ (reference sequence). The ends lost 6 bases at V and 4 bases at J; junction bases unmatched: 5. This chain's CDR3 is CASRRLAGGGYEQYF. The CDR3 DNA reads as TGTGCCAGCAGGCGACTAGCGGGAGGGGGGTACGAGCAGTACTTC.

The chain couples TRBV4-3 to TRBJ2-1, with unresolved D. Germline V gives CDR1 LGHNA, CDR2 YSLEER. V was pared by 9 bases and J by 8 bases, with 11 bases between. The CDR3 length is 11 residues. DNA of the CDR3: TGCGCCAGTTCAAACGGGTATGAGCAGTTCTTC. It codes for CASSNGYEQFF.

The V and J genes are TRBV4-3 and TRBJ2-7; tentatively, D is TRBD2 (6 bases). The CDR3 runs to 15 residues. V lost 0 bases and J 7 bases, leaving 16 bases between the germline ends. Germline V lookup: CDR1 LGHNA, CDR2 YSLEER. CDR3 loop: CASSQETGEVGEQYF. CDR3 in DNA: TGCGCCAGCAGCCAAGAAACGGGAGAGGTTGGGGAGCAGTACTTC.

CDR3: CSVPTGNGYTF. The DNA for the CDR3 is TGCAGCGTTCCAACAGGGAATGGCTACACCTTC. The chain uses TRBV29-1 and TRBJ1-2, with D possibly TRBD1 on 6 matching bases. Germline V gene lookup returns CDR1 SQVTM and CDR2 ANQGSEA. Between the trimmed V and J ends, which lost 5 bases and 6 bases, there was a span of 10 bases. The CDR3 consists of 11 residues. Full variable domain (remainder filled in from reference TRBV29-1 and TRBJ1-2): SAVISQKPSRDICQRGTSLTIQCQVDSQVTMMFWYRQQPGQSLTLIATANQGSEATYESGFVIDKFPISRPNLTFSTLTVSNMSPEDSSIYLCSVPTGNGYTFGSGTRLTVV.

V is TRBV18 and J is TRBJ2-7; D gene ambiguous. V dropped 4 bases and J dropped 5 bases, with 9 bases sitting between them. The CDR3 length is 12 residues. Looked up from germline, CDR1 is KGHSH and CDR2 is LQKENI. The CDR3 DNA reads TGTGCCAGCTCACTTACTCGGGACGAGCAGTACTTC. This gives the protein CASSLTRDEQYF.

This clone was counted a few times. This chain connects TRBV5-6 to TRBJ2-1; TRBD2 aligns across 8 bases. Trimming at V came to 5 bases and at J to 6 bases, leaving 4 bases not matched to a gene. Looked up from germline, CDR1 is SGHDT and CDR2 is YYEEEE. The CDR3 has 13 residues. CDR3 nucleotide sequence: TGTGCCAGCAGGAGGACTAGCAGCAATGAGCAGTTCTTC. It translates to CASRRTSSNEQFF.

The chain uses TRBV2 and TRBJ2-1; TRBD2 agrees at 9 bases. CDR3 length equals 15 residues. V lost 4 bases, J lost 6 bases, and 7 bases stayed unmatched. The V gene's germline CDR1 is SNHLY and CDR2 FYNNEI. CDR3 sequence: CASSVWLAGTNEQFF. CDR3 coding DNA: TGTGCCAGCAGTGTTTGGCTAGCGGGAACCAATGAGCAGTTCTTC.

This clone occurred once. The gene calls are TRBV7-9 and TRBJ2-7, with 9 bases fitting TRBD2. V lost 7 bases to trimming and J lost 7 bases; unmatched junction nucleotides: 11. The CDR3 contains 14 residues. Germline V gene sequence: CDR1 SEHNR, CDR2 FQNEAQ (reference sequence). Here the CDR3 reads CASTHRAGGTEQYF. The CDR3 DNA reads TGTGCCAGCACCCATAGGGCGGGAGGGACGGAGCAGTACTTC.

The chain has TRBV6-5 and TRBJ2-5, with D possibly being TRBD1 (6 bases). The end of the DNA is better explained by TRBJ2-7, so the J call may be wrong. Germline loops: CDR1 MNHEY, CDR2 SVGAGI. The CDR3 totals 14 residues. The CDR3 spells CASRKDRSSYEQYF. In nucleotides, the CDR3 is TGTGCCAGCAGAAAGGACAGAAGCTCCTACGAGCAGTACTTC.

The V call is TRBV30, the J call TRBJ1-2; a possible D gene is TRBD1 (5 bases). The germline V and J ends were trimmed by 2 bases and 0 bases, with 13 bases remaining between them. This CDR3 contains 15 residues. Germline lookup yields CDR1 GTSNPN and CDR2 SVGIG (reference sequence). Here the CDR3 DNA reads TGTGCCTGGAGTAGGGCGGGGGGAGCTAACTATGGCTACACCTTC. It translates to CAWSRAGGANYGYTF.

Concerning this clone itself: A far more abundant clone sits one base away, making this likely a read error. This chain uses TRBV11-2 with TRBJ1-1; D gene unclear. This CDR3 comprises 13 residues. V lost 1 base and J 0 bases, leaving 3 bases between the germline ends. Germline V gene data show CDR1 as SGHAT and CDR2 as FQNNGV. The CDR3 region is CASSLAVNTEAFF. In nucleotides, the CDR3 is TGTGCCAGCAGCTTAGCAGTGAACACTGAAGCTTTCTTT.

V is TRBV7-9 and J is TRBJ2-5; the match to TRBD2 covers 9 bases. The junction had 14 bases not matched to a gene; V was cut back by 3 bases and J by 6 bases. Germline loops: CDR1 SEHNR, CDR2 FQNEAQ (reference sequence). CDR3 length equals 17 residues. In DNA, the CDR3 is TGTGCCAGCAGCTTCCCCGGACGGGATGGGACTAGCCAGACCCAGTACTTC. Translating it yields CASSFPGRDGTSQTQYF. The variable domain in full, with the rest retrieved from reference TRBV7-9 and TRBJ2-5, is DTGVSQNPRHKITKRGQNVTFRCDPISEHNRLYWYRQTLGQGPEFLTYFQNEAQLEKSRLLSDRFSAERPKGSFSTLEIQRTEQGDSAMYLCASSFPGRDGTSQTQYFGPGTRLLVL.

The count of this clone is one. The chain is built from TRBV27 and TRBJ1-5, with 10 bases that match TRBD1. Germline V lookup: CDR1 MNHEY, CDR2 SMNVEV (reference sequence). V gave up 2 bases and J gave up 5 bases; unmatched junction bases: 3. This CDR3 spans 15 amino acids. The DNA for the CDR3 is TGTGCCAGCAGTTTAGAGGGGACAGGGGATCAGCCCCAGCATTTT. As protein: CASSLEGTGDQPQHF.